Listed here are 5 T cell receptor beta chains from one sample, sequenced in a study of siplizumab effects on memory and regulatory T cells. Assay: immunoSEQ multiplex PCR; the TCRdb copy retains only in-frame clones and omits some. The sample has 110,000 or so clones, about 90% seen once. Sequencing was carried out using Tregs sorted from blood. These receptors came from a human donor in good health.

The chain recombines TRBV19 with TRBJ1-5; tentative D call: TRBD1 (6 bases). Germline V CDR1 and CDR2: LNHDA, SQIVND (reference sequence). V dropped 3 bases and J dropped 7 bases, with 13 bases sitting between them. This CDR3 spans 14 amino acids. Here the CDR3 DNA reads TGTGCCAGTAGTATCGACGGGACAATCCAGCCCCAGCATTTT. Protein sequence: CASSIDGTIQPQHF. Using reference TRBV19 and TRBJ1-5 for the parts outside the CDR3, the full variable domain is DGGITQSPKYLFRKEGQNVTLSCEQNLNHDAMYWYRQDPGQGLRLIYYSQIVNDFQKGDIAEGYSVSREKKESFPLTVTSAQKNPTAFYLCASSIDGTIQPQHFGDGTRLSIL.

This chain uses TRBV19 with TRBJ2-7; 14 bases are shared with TRBD2. Germline V gives CDR1 LNHDA, CDR2 SQIVND (reference sequence). The junction had 7 bases not matched to a gene; V was cut back by 6 bases and J by 6 bases. This CDR3 comprises 15 residues. Here the CDR3 reads CASRPPGLAGVEQYF. CDR3 nucleotides: TGTGCCAGTAGACCTCCGGGACTAGCGGGAGTCGAGCAGTACTTC.

Here the CDR3 DNA reads TGTGCCACCAGCCTGGGACAGGCTTTCGACGGGGAGCTGTTTTTT. Translated, it gives CATSLGQAFDGELFF. The V and J genes are TRBV15 and TRBJ2-2; the match to TRBD1 covers 8 bases. CDR1 and CDR2 (germline): LNHNV, YYDKDF (reference sequence). The CDR3 consists of 15 residues. The V gene end was trimmed by 5 bases and the J gene end by 7 bases; junction bases not matched to a gene: 9. The whole variable domain, remainder taken from reference TRBV15 and TRBJ2-2, is DAMVIQNPRYQVTQFGKPVTLSCSQTLNHNVMYWYQQKSSQAPKLLFHYYDKDFNNEADTPDNFQSRRPNTSFCFLDIRSPGLGDTAMYLCATSLGQAFDGELFFGEGSRLTVL.

This chain connects TRBV2 to TRBJ1-2; 7 positions match TRBD1. The CDR3 is 13 residues long. The germline CDR1 and CDR2 sequences are SNHLY and FYNNEI. V trimming: 3 bases; J trimming: 4 bases; junction bases outside the gene matches: 2. The CDR3 loop is CASSDDRVYGYTF. The CDR3 DNA follows: TGTGCCAGCAGTGACGACAGGGTCTATGGCTACACCTTC.

The CDR3: CASSYSLAGGQSEQFF. The CDR3 DNA reads as TGTGCCAGCAGTTACTCCCTAGCGGGGGGGCAAAGTGAGCAGTTCTTC. The V and J genes are TRBV6-5 and TRBJ2-1; TRBD2 matches at 12 bases. The CDR3 loop spans 16 amino acids. V was clipped by 0 bases and J by 9 bases; unmatched bases: 6. Germline V gene data show CDR1 as MNHEY and CDR2 as SVGAGI.